The entry below gives a single T cell receptor (beta chain) sequence along with its context. The target of this receptor is not known. Base-call qualities are not available, and no considerably larger clone is one nucleotide away. Genomic DNA was extracted from sorted cells for sequencing of the TCRbeta CDR3 region. The immunoSEQ Assay was used to sequence the TCRbeta CDR3 regions. Here the immuneACCESS table is served through TCRdb, limited to in-frame sequences with V and J called. Missing clones are a known gap in these copies; in checked studies unresolved V genes cover under half, and the rest lacks a known reason. The sample table shows 55,000 to 80,000 clones, and 84% are seen once. The top ten hold around 2.4% of the sample. Including cysteine and phenylalanine, the CDR3 has 13 amino acids. Left in the record is the CDR3 DNA by itself, 39 bases read in frame from the first base. Per the germline V gene (reference sequence), LNHDA is the CDR1 and SQIVND is the CDR2. V loses 4 bases of germline sequence and J loses 7 bases, and the interval between the two ends is 13 bases.

These data are taken from a study of OX40 agonist ivuxolimab in advanced cancers. As for the study more broadly: Ivuxolimab was an agonistic, fully human IgG2 monoclonal antibody directed against OX40 (CD134), a costimulatory receptor. Intravenous ivuxolimab was administered to patients every 2 weeks at six dose levels: 0.01, 0.1, 0.3, 1.5, 3 and 10 mg/kg. Patients were allowed to have had prior anti-PD-1, anti-PD-L1 or anti-CTLA-4 therapy, and around 41% of the dose-escalation patients had previously received checkpoint inhibitors. The paper reports the monotherapy dose-escalation portion (N of about 54 patients) of the phase I ivuxolimab trial. Peripheral TCRbeta sequencing aimed to test whether ivuxolimab altered TCR sequence diversity and caused clonal T-cell expansion. Of the roughly 54 dose-escalation patients, hepatocellular carcinoma was present in 19, melanoma in roughly 15, renal cell carcinoma in 9 and head and neck cancer in 9. In the dose-escalation cohort, 82.7% of patients were male, and the mean age was roughly 60 years, with a range of about 23 to 90. Partial responses occurred in three dose-escalation patients, of whom one had hepatocellular carcinoma and two had cutaneous melanoma.

Study-wide conclusions, independent of this receptor: After ivuxolimab, expanded clones were on average more numerous among CD8+ T cells than among CD4+ T cells. In the 0.1-3.0 mg/kg groups, partial responders had among the lowest normalized peripheral clonal expansion, particularly in CD8+ T cells. At doses of 0.1 to 3.0 mg/kg, clonal expansion of both CD4+ and CD8+ T cells in blood was seen between baseline and week 6. Low levels of normalized T-cell clonal expansion were also seen in some patients who did not respond. The antigen specificity of the peripheral T cells that underwent clonal expansion was not determined.

The trial excluded patients who had a history of autoimmune disease or were on systemic immunosuppression. Peripheral blood for TCR sequencing was drawn from every dose cohort at baseline, at cycle 4 day 1 and at cycle 7 day 1. Samples were obtained from an open-label, multicenter, first-in-human phase I dose-escalation trial of ivuxolimab. Adults with locally advanced or metastatic head and neck squamous cell, hepatocellular, melanoma or renal cell carcinoma were enrolled in the trial. Before TCR sequencing, CD4+ T cells and CD8+ T cells from peripheral blood were sorted into separate populations.

The sequenced sample was CD4+ or CD8+ T cells sorted from blood, obtained in a trial of the OX40 agonist ivuxolimab. Rearrangement joined TRBV19 to TRBJ1-1, with TRBD1 as a weak D call on 5 bases. This receptor was identified in an adult with an advanced solid tumor such as melanoma, head and neck, liver or kidney cancer. The DNA sequence is given as TGTGCCAGTAGTAGCGGGGACCTTCTTGAAGCTTTCTTT. Translated, this gives CASSSGDLLEAFF.